This T cell receptor beta chain was identified in a study of blood T cell repertoires in COVID-19. Study context: COVID-19 samples from acute and convalescent phases originated in the United States, Italy and Spain. From T cells, B-cell-depleted T cells, or PBMCs came the material, which was cDNA or gDNA.

In the study's own analysis: Estimates of nucleated cell counts were drawn from the amplification of reference gene primers. Profiled with immunoSEQ multiplex PCR; TCRdb holds only in-frame clones, not every one. The V and J calls and clone size are taken from that table; D and trimming were inferred from the DNA. The sample includes roughly 120,000 clones, over 70% of them seen just once. The germline gives CDR1 SEHNR, CDR2 FQNEAQ (reference sequence). CDR3 length: 16 amino acids. V was clipped by 5 bases and J by 3 bases; unmatched bases: 9. At least ten counts were recorded for this clone. The sequenced material came from peripheral blood. The chain couples TRBV7-9 to TRBJ2-2; 7 positions match TRBD1. This receptor was identified in a man aged 50 to 59 with acute or convalescent COVID-19. The CDR3 region has the DNA TGTGCCAGCAGCCCTAGACAGGGTAGAGACACCGGGGAGCTGTTTTTT. Residues: CASSPRQGRDTGELFF.